This TCR beta chain is drawn from a study of shared clonotypes between healthy human individuals. The method was immunoSEQ multiplex PCR; TCRdb's version includes in-frame clones alone and lacks a portion of them. The sample lists more than 2 million clones, approximately 92% occurring once. Study conclusions and caveats: Naive subsets generally had larger estimated richness than memory subsets.

As defined, naive CD8 cells were CD45RO-negative and positively selected for CCR7, with terminally differentiated effector memory CD45RA+ cells excluded. About this clone itself: Antigen: not known.

There are 13 residues in the CDR3. V was pared by 6 bases and J by 6 bases, with 14 bases between. Germline V lookup: CDR1 MNHEY, CDR2 SMNVEV (reference sequence). This receptor was taken from a man between 18 and 35 years old in good health. Some clones in this sample may be carry-over from other donors' samples. Material: naive CD8+ T cells from PBMCs. The rearrangement uses TRBV27 and TRBJ1-1; D unclear. CDR3 DNA: TGTGCCAGCAGCGTGGTCCCACGTTCTGAAGCTTTCTTT. Protein sequence: CASSVVPRSEAFF.